Each of the 17 T cell receptor beta chains below was sequenced from the same sample in a study of Graves' ophthalmopathy and Graves' hyperthyroidism. The authors amplified TCR beta CDR3 regions from RNA transcripts. First-round RT-PCR used HTBI primers; second-round multiplex PCR followed. TCRdb analysed the multiplex PCR reads with MiXCR anew, one entry per CDR3 protein. The profile shows some 410,000 distinct CDR3 sequences, 20% to 25% of them singletons. The sequencing sample was made of peripheral blood. These receptors all stem from a woman under 30 with stable Graves' hyperthyroidism.

J is TRBJ2-5 and V is TRBV7-2, with D perhaps matching TRBD1 or TRBD2 (5 bases each). The V end was cut by 5 bases, the J end by 3 bases, with 13 bases between. CDR3 length: 14 amino acids. Germline V gene sequence: CDR1 SGHTA, CDR2 FQGNSA. The CDR3 nucleotides read TGTGCCAGCAGCCGGGGACGGGGTGAAGAGACCCAGTACTTC. The encoded protein is CASSRGRGEETQYF. Filled out from reference TRBV7-2 and TRBJ2-5, the complete variable domain reads GAGVSQSPSNKVTEKGKDVELRCDPISGHTALYWYRQSLGQGLEFLIYFQGNSAPDKSGLPSDRFSAERTGGSVSTLTIQRTQQEDSAVYLCASSRGRGEETQYFGPGTRLLVL.

This clonotype was found many times. The CDR3 nucleotides read TGTGCCAGCAAGGGGGGGGACGTTGGAGAGACCCAGTACTTC. It is translated as CASKGGDVGETQYF. V and J are TRBV2 and TRBJ2-5; D is perhaps TRBD2 (7 bases). CDR1 and CDR2 from the germline V gene are SNHLY and FYNNEI. V was trimmed by 7 bases and J by 4 bases, leaving 16 bases between them. This CDR3 has 14 amino acids.

This clonotype was found many times. This chain connects TRBV12-5 to TRBJ1-1; D gene unclear. Between the trimmed V and J ends, which lost 6 bases and 1 base, there was a span of 12 bases. The CDR3 runs 14 residues. Germline V lookup: CDR1 LGHNT, CDR2 FRNRAP. The CDR3, as DNA: TGTGCTAGTGGCTCTCAGGTAAAGAACACTGAAGCTTTCTTT. It yields the protein CASGSQVKNTEAFF.

The CDR3 sequence: CASSDAGAGSTGELFF. In nucleotides, the CDR3 is TGTGCCAGCAGTGATGCGGGGGCGGGTTCCACCGGGGAGCTGTTTTTT. The genes are TRBV2 and TRBJ2-2; D might be TRBD2 (7 bases). The V end lost 3 bases, the J end lost 4 bases, and 15 bases lay between the germline ends. From germline, CDR1 is SNHLY and CDR2 FYNNEI. The CDR3 is 16 residues long.

This clonotype appeared many times. This chain uses TRBV6-2 or TRBV6-3 with TRBJ2-2; D is ambiguous. V was trimmed by 2 bases and J by 7 bases, leaving 2 bases between them. The CDR3 has 11 amino acids. Germline V gene lookup returns CDR1 MNHEY and CDR2 SVGEGT. CDR3 amino acids: CASSYDGELFF. In DNA, the CDR3 is TGTGCCAGCAGTTACGACGGGGAGCTGTTTTTT.

This clonotype turned up a few times. The chain employs TRBV29-1 and TRBJ1-1; no definite D call. There are 11 residues in the CDR3. Germline V lookup: CDR1 SQVTM, CDR2 ANQGSEA. The V and J ends lost 5 bases and 2 bases respectively, with 6 bases between them. The CDR3 DNA is TGCAGCGTTCGAAGAAACACTGAAGCTTTCTTT. Amino acids: CSVRRNTEAFF.

This clonotype was detected many times. The V gene is TRBV12-3 or TRBV12-4, the J gene TRBJ2-7, with TRBD2 identical over 9 bases. After removal of 3 bases from V and 5 bases from J, the junction contained 5 bases not matched to a gene. This CDR3 spans 14 amino acids. The CDR3 DNA reads TGTGCCAGCAGTTTCGGGACTAGCAGGAACGAGCAGTACTTC. Its translation is CASSFGTSRNEQYF.

This clonotype was observed many times. The chain has TRBV6-4 and TRBJ2-7; 8 bases match TRBD1. This CDR3 region has 16 residues. In germline, CDR1 is MRHNA, CDR2 SNTAGT. The V and J ends lost 0 bases and 6 bases, in that order; junction bases with no gene match: 10. The CDR3, as DNA: TGTGCCAGCAGTGACTCCCGGGGCAGGGGGCCGGTCGAGCAGTACTTC. This gives the protein CASSDSRGRGPVEQYF.

The chain uses TRBV12-3 or TRBV12-4 and TRBJ1-2; maybe TRBD1 (6 bases). This CDR3 contains 13 residues. Trimming left V 2 bases short and J 8 bases short, with 12 bases between. DNA for the CDR3: TGTGCCAGCAGTTTACTACAGGGCGAAGGCTACACCTTC. This codes for CASSLLQGEGYTF.

The CDR3 coding sequence is TGTGCCAGCAAACCCGACACCACCGGGGAGCTGTTTTTT. This encodes CASKPDTTGELFF. The chain has TRBV28 and TRBJ2-2; D is unclear. V was clipped by 7 bases and J by 4 bases, with 10 bases between them. Germline CDR1 MDHEN, CDR2 SYDVKM. The CDR3 consists of 13 residues.

The CDR3 loop reads CASSRETGTGSYEQYF. The CDR3, as DNA: TGTGCCAGCAGCCGCGAAACCGGGACAGGGAGTTACGAGCAGTACTTC. The rearrangement joins TRBV3-1 to TRBJ2-7, with 9 bases that match TRBD1. CDR1 and CDR2 (germline): LGHDT, YNNKEL (reference sequence). Unmatched junction bases numbered 11, after V lost 4 bases and J lost 4 bases. The CDR3 extends over 16 amino acids.

This clonotype was seen at least ten times. This chain joins TRBV7-9 and TRBJ2-7, with D perhaps matching TRBD1 (6 bases). The CDR3 runs 13 residues. CDR1 and CDR2 from the germline V gene are SEHNR and FQNEAQ (reference sequence). V shed 7 bases and J shed 3 bases, with 13 bases lying between them. Here the CDR3 reads CASNQPGHYEQYF. The CDR3 DNA reads TGTGCCAGCAACCAACCGGGACACTACGAGCAGTACTTC.

This clonotype was observed at least ten times. This chain uses TRBV30 with TRBJ2-2; TRBD2 is a possible D gene (5 bases). Trimming removed 4 bases at V and 3 bases at J, with 12 bases between. The V gene's germline CDR1 is GTSNPN and CDR2 SVGIG (reference sequence). The CDR3 runs to 14 residues. The CDR3 sequence: CAWIGRSDTGELFF. As DNA, the CDR3 is TGTGCCTGGATTGGGAGATCCGACACCGGGGAGCTGTTTTTT. Supplemented by reference TRBV30 and TRBJ2-2, the full variable domain reads SQTIHQWPATLVQPVGSPLSLECTVEGTSNPNLYWYRQAAGRGLQLLFYSVGIGQISSEVPQNLSASRPQDRQFILSSKKLLLSDSGFYLCAWIGRSDTGELFFGEGSRLTVL.

This clonotype was recorded a few times. The J gene is TRBJ2-7, the V gene TRBV3-1; TRBD2 matches at 7 bases. Unmatched junction bases numbered 0, after V lost 0 bases and J lost 1 base. CDR1 is LGHDT and CDR2 is YNNKEL in the germline V gene (reference sequence). CDR3 size: 14 residues. CDR3 nucleotide sequence: TGTGCCAGCAGCCAAGAGCGGGGGTCCTACGAGCAGTACTTC. Residues: CASSQERGSYEQYF.

This clonotype has ten or more counts. The chain recombines TRBV18 with TRBJ2-7, with 9 nucleotides matching TRBD2. CDR1 KGHSH and CDR2 LQKENI come from the germline V gene. The CDR3 has 16 residues. V lost 0 bases, J lost 6 bases, and 9 bases stayed unmatched. DNA of the CDR3: TGTGCCAGCTCACCACCGGGGTTAGCGGGAGTCTCCGAGCAGTACTTC. As protein: CASSPPGLAGVSEQYF. The whole variable domain, remainder taken from reference TRBV18 and TRBJ2-7, is NAGVMQNPRHLVRRRGQEARLRCSPMKGHSHVYWYRQLPEEGLKFMVYLQKENIIDESGMPKERFSAEFPKEGPSILRIQQVVRGDSAAYFCASSPPGLAGVSEQYFGPGTRLTVT.

This clonotype was counted many times. One end of the junction fails to match germline, which may point to a read error. This rearrangement joins TRBV4-1 to TRBJ2-6; D may be TRBD1 (5 bases). CDR1 and CDR2 from the germline V gene are MGHRA and YSYEKL. The CDR3 is 17 residues long. The CDR3 is CTSSRPAGNTGANVLTF. The DNA for the CDR3 is TGCACCAGCAGCCGTCCGGCAGGGAACACTGGGGCCAACGTCCTGACTTTC.

V and J are TRBV6-2 or TRBV6-3 and TRBJ2-2, with TRBD2 matching 11 bases. V trimming: 1 base; J trimming: 0 bases; junction bases outside the gene matches: 4. The CDR3 spans 18 residues. CDR1 is MNHEY, CDR2 SVGEGT, per germline. The CDR3 DNA sequence: TGTGCCAGCAGTTACTTTCCTAGCGGGGGGCCGAACACCGGGGAGCTGTTTTTT. It codes for CASSYFPSGGPNTGELFF.